This TCR beta chain was recorded in a study of cytomegalovirus exposure and HLA in healthy donors. In the case of this clone: Antigen unknown.

Broader study findings: Among TCR sequences, most were rare, though some public TCRs appeared in many donors.

There are 15 residues in the CDR3. V lost 1 base and J lost 7, with 14 bases in between. Germline-derived CDR1 and CDR2 are SEHNR and FQNEAQ (reference sequence). With 60 Vbeta and 13 Jbeta primers, the PCR was carried out. Method: immunoSEQ multiplex PCR; TCRdb's copy keeps in-frame clones and lacks some. This table has approximately 70,000 clones, around 80% appearing once. The material sequenced was PBMCs. The chain combines TRBV7-9 with TRBJ1-3; a weak D match, TRBD1 (5 bases). The clonotype originates from a woman aged 25 to 39 in good health and CMV-seronegative. For the CDR3, the DNA is TGTGCCAGCAGCTTAGGGAGGGGCGGTACGAACACCATATATTTT. Protein: CASSLGRGGTNTIYF. Complete variable domain (other parts from reference TRBV7-9 and TRBJ1-3): DTGVSQNPRHKITKRGQNVTFRCDPISEHNRLYWYRQTLGQGPEFLTYFQNEAQLEKSRLLSDRFSAERPKGSFSTLEIQRTEQGDSAMYLCASSLGRGGTNTIYFGEGSWLTVV.